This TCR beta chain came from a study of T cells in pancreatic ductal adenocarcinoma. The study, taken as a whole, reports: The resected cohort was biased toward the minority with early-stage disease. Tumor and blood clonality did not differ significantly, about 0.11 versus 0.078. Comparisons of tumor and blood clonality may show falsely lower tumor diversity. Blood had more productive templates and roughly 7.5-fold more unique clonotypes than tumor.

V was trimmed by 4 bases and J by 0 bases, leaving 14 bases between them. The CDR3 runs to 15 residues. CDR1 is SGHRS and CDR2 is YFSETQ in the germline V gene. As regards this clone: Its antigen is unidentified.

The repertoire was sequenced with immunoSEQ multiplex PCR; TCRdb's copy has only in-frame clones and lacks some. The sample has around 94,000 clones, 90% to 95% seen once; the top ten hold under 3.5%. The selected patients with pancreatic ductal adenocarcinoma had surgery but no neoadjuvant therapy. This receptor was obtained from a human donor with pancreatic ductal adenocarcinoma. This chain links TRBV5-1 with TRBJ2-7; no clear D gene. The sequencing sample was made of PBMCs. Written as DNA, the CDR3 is TGCGCCAGCAGCCCCCGGAGCGTCCCCTCCTACGAGCAGTACTTC. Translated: CASSPRSVPSYEQYF.